This TCR beta chain was retrieved from a study of blood T cell repertoires in COVID-19. Study in general: T cells, B-cell-depleted T cells, or PBMCs provided the cDNA or gDNA that served as material.

The CDR3 is 12 amino acids. CDR1 and CDR2 from the germline V gene are SEHNR and FQNEAQ (reference sequence). V was pared by 2 bases and J by 4 bases, with 2 bases between. As handled by the study authors: Counts of nucleated cells, estimated from reference gene primer amplification, were obtained. TCRdb's table, derived via immunoSEQ multiplex PCR, lists solely in-frame clones and lacks some. V and J calls and clone size are given by that table; D and trimming were obtained from the DNA. The sample lists about 160,000 clones, roughly 93% occurring once. This chain links TRBV7-9 with TRBJ1-4; D gene ambiguous. Material for sequencing was peripheral blood. The clonotype comes from a woman between 50 and 59 years old with acute or convalescent COVID-19. CDR3 sequence reads: CASSLHNEKLFF. CDR3 DNA sequence: TGTGCCAGCAGCTTACATAATGAAAAACTGTTTTTT.